A single sample is the source of the 31 T cell receptor beta chains below, sequenced in a study of PD-1 blockade in classical Hodgkin lymphoma. The protocol was immunoSEQ multiplex PCR, while the TCRdb copy is restricted to in-frame clones and leaves out a portion. The table records under 95,000 clones, around 90% of them present only once. After autologous stem cell transplantation all patients relapsed, and prior brentuximab vedotin exposure differed between cohorts. The specimen comprised peripheral blood mononuclear cells (PBMCs), sampled before the second cycle of nivolumab. All receptors come from a human donor with classical Hodgkin lymphoma.

The chain employs TRBV10-2 and TRBJ2-1, with 8 bases identical to TRBD2. V trimming: 8 bases; J trimming: 10 bases; junction bases outside the gene matches: 19. The CDR3 has 16 residues. CDR1 and CDR2 from the germline V gene are WSHSY and SAAADI. The CDR3 DNA sequence: TGCGCCAGCGGCGGTGGGGGGGGACTAGGTACTGAAGAGCAGTTCTTC. Protein sequence: CASGGGGGLGTEEQFF.

V and J are TRBV6-1 and TRBJ1-2; the D gene is possibly TRBD1 (5 bases). The CDR3 consists of 15 residues. V shed 0 bases and J shed 2 bases, with 10 bases lying between them. CDR1 is MNHNS and CDR2 is SASEGT in the germline V gene. The CDR3 bases are TGTGCCAGCAGTGAAGCTTGGGGACGAAACTATGGCTACACCTTC. Translated: CASSEAWGRNYGYTF.

The rearrangement uses TRBV6-5 and TRBJ2-7; 9 bases are shared with TRBD1. Germline trimming cut 5 bases from V and 1 base from J; bases unmatched to any gene: 6. Germline CDR1 and CDR2: MNHEY and SVGAGI. The CDR3 contains 15 residues. For the CDR3, the DNA is TGTGCCAGCAGTCGGGACAGGGATTTTTCCTACGAGCAGTACTTC. As protein: CASSRDRDFSYEQYF.

The chain joins TRBV5-4 to TRBJ2-1; tentatively, D is TRBD2 (6 bases). CDR1 is SGHNT and CDR2 is YYREEE in the germline V gene (reference sequence). V shed 0 bases and J shed 7 bases, with 8 bases lying between them. The CDR3 runs 13 residues. As DNA, the CDR3 is TGTGCCAGCAGCTTGGCGAGCGGGAATGAGCAGTTCTTC. This sequence encodes CASSLASGNEQFF.

J is TRBJ1-2 and V is TRBV4-1, with 9 bases aligning to TRBD1. Germline lookup yields CDR1 MGHRA and CDR2 YSYEKL. The trim removed 2 bases at V and 4 bases at J, leaving 8 bases unmatched. CDR3 length: 16 amino acids. DNA for the CDR3: TGCGCCAGCAGCCAACCCAGGACAGGGGCGGGCTATGGCTACACCTTC. It is translated as CASSQPRTGAGYGYTF.

The gene calls are TRBV27 and TRBJ2-7, with TRBD2 matching 8 bases. Per the germline V gene, CDR1 is MNHEY and CDR2 is SMNVEV (reference sequence). V lost 9 bases, J lost 3 bases, and 7 bases stayed unmatched. CDR3 length: 13 residues. The CDR3 loop is CASSRGGLYEQYF. For the CDR3, the DNA is TGTGCCAGTAGTCGGGGGGGGCTCTACGAGCAGTACTTC.

The rearrangement joins TRBV7-2 to TRBJ1-2; D is possibly TRBD1 (6 bases). Germline V gives CDR1 SGHTA, CDR2 FQGNSA. Between the trimmed V and J ends, which lost 0 bases and 4 bases, there was a span of 15 bases. This CDR3 is built from 16 residues. The chain's CDR3 is CASSLAHGGLFYGYTF. The CDR3, as DNA: TGTGCCAGCAGCTTAGCGCACGGGGGGCTTTTCTATGGCTACACCTTC.

J is TRBJ2-2 and V is TRBV9; 8 bases match TRBD2. The germline CDR1 and CDR2 sequences are SGDLS and YYNGEE. The J segment lost 6 bases and the V segment lost 0 bases, leaving 1 base of the junction unmatched. There are 14 residues in the CDR3. The CDR3 loop is CASSVAGGAGELFF. CDR3 DNA sequence: TGTGCCAGCAGCGTAGCCGGGGGGGCCGGGGAGCTGTTTTTT.

The V and J genes are TRBV5-1 and TRBJ2-5; 9 bases match TRBD1. The J call may be faulty, since TRBJ2-7 better matches the DNA end. This CDR3 contains 15 residues. Germline CDR1 is SGHRS and CDR2 is YFSETQ. The CDR3 region is CASSLWTGVSYEQYF. In nucleotides, the CDR3 is TGCGCCAGCAGCCTCTGGACAGGGGTATCCTACGAGCAGTACTTC.

This chain joins TRBV7-2 and TRBJ2-1, with D possibly being TRBD1 (6 bases). This CDR3 is built from 16 residues. V lost 7 bases to trimming and J lost 5 bases, with 21 bases between them. Germline CDR1 SGHTA, CDR2 FQGNSA. This CDR3 reads CASTPLSGRGNNEQFF. The CDR3 DNA sequence: TGTGCCAGCACCCCATTGTCCGGCAGGGGAAACAATGAGCAGTTCTTC.

This chain joins TRBV30 and TRBJ1-4; unclear D gene. CDR3 length: 11 amino acids. The V and J ends lost 3 bases and 7 bases respectively, with 6 bases between them. From germline, CDR1 is GTSNPN and CDR2 SVGIG (reference sequence). The CDR3 DNA follows: TGTGCCTGGAGGAGAGGTGAAAAACTGTTTTTT. This gives the protein CAWRRGEKLFF. The full variable domain, completed using reference TRBV30 and TRBJ1-4, is SQTIHQWPATLVQPVGSPLSLECTVEGTSNPNLYWYRQAAGRGLQLLFYSVGIGQISSEVPQNLSASRPQDRQFILSSKKLLLSDSGFYLCAWRRGEKLFFGSGTQLSVL.

This clone is a singleton in its sample. The J gene is TRBJ1-2, the V gene TRBV30; D remains ambiguous. CDR1 is GTSNPN and CDR2 is SVGIG in the germline V gene (reference sequence). V was clipped by 1 base and J by 4 bases, with 10 bases between them. The CDR3 is 13 amino acids. The chain's CDR3 is CAWSESWGYGYTF. The CDR3 region has the DNA TGTGCCTGGAGTGAATCCTGGGGCTATGGCTACACCTTC.

The chain is built from TRBV7-2 and TRBJ2-3; 15 nucleotides line up with TRBD2. This CDR3 contains 17 residues. V was pared by 1 base and J by 11 bases, with 10 bases of the junction left unmatched. Per the germline V gene, CDR1 is SGHTA and CDR2 is FQGNSA. The CDR3 DNA follows: TGTGCCAGCAGCTTAGAGGGGACTAGCGGGAGGCCGGGGGGGCAGTATTTT. This codes for CASSLEGTSGRPGGQYF. The complete variable domain, with remaining parts taken from reference TRBV7-2 and TRBJ2-3, reads GAGVSQSPSNKVTEKGKDVELRCDPISGHTALYWYRQSLGQGLEFLIYFQGNSAPDKSGLPSDRFSAERTGGSVSTLTIQRTQQEDSAVYLCASSLEGTSGRPGGQYFGPGTRLTVL.

The J gene is TRBJ1-1, the V gene TRBV7-8; D gene ambiguous. The CDR3 is 13 residues long. Per germline, CDR1 SGHVS and CDR2 FQNEAQ. The V end was cut by 1 base, the J end by 1 base, with 4 bases between. CDR3 sequence reads: CASSLGRNTEAFF. Written as DNA, the CDR3 is TGTGCCAGCAGCTTAGGGCGGAACACTGAAGCTTTCTTT.

The chain has TRBV28 and TRBJ2-7; D is possibly TRBD1 (5 bases). CDR1 and CDR2 (germline): MDHEN, SYDVKM. Trimming took off 7 bases at V and 1 base at J, with 26 bases between the two ends. The CDR3 spans 18 residues. CDR3 sequence reads: CASTAAGHLPWESYEQYF. CDR3 sequence (DNA): TGTGCCAGCACCGCTGCCGGACACCTACCTTGGGAATCCTACGAGCAGTACTTC. Based on the CDR3 plus reference TRBV28 and TRBJ2-7, the full variable domain is DVKVTQSSRYLVKRTGEKVFLECVQDMDHENMFWYRQDPGLGLRLIYFSYDVKMKEKGDIPEGYSVSREKKERFSLILESASTNQTSMYLCASTAAGHLPWESYEQYFGPGTRLTVT.

The rearrangement joins TRBV5-6 to TRBJ2-7; 11 nucleotides agree with TRBD2. J lost 5 bases, V lost 4 bases, and 17 bases had no gene match. This CDR3 spans 18 amino acids. Germline CDR1 and CDR2: SGHDT and YYEEEE. CDR3 coding DNA: TGTGCCAGCAGCAGCTTAGAGGCACTAGCGGGAGCCAAGAACGAGCAGTACTTC. It is translated as CASSSLEALAGAKNEQYF.

The CDR3 bases are TGCGCCAGCAGTGCGAACGCCCCGGGACTAGCGGGAGGAGGCGGGGAGCTGTTTTTT. This sequence encodes CASSANAPGLAGGGGELFF. The chain combines TRBV10-1 with TRBJ2-2; TRBD2 aligns across 15 bases. Trimming took 4 bases from V and 7 from J; bases not matched to a gene: 13. The germline V gene has CDR1 WNHNN and CDR2 SYGVQD (reference sequence). The CDR3 consists of 19 residues.

The chain employs TRBV2 and TRBJ1-1; TRBD1 might be the D (5 bases). CDR3 length: 14 amino acids. Germline-derived CDR1 and CDR2 are SNHLY and FYNNEI. The V end was cut by 6 bases, the J end by 0 bases, with 11 bases between. For the CDR3, the DNA is TGTGCCAGCAGGGAGACAGAAATGAACACTGAAGCTTTCTTT. It translates to CASRETEMNTEAFF.

This chain connects TRBV19 to TRBJ1-5; D is unclear. In germline, CDR1 is LNHDA, CDR2 SQIVND (reference sequence). The CDR3 loop spans 15 amino acids. Trimming cost V 1 base and J 2 bases, with 9 bases left between them. The CDR3 coding sequence is TGTGCCAGTAGTATAGGCCCCCGCGGCAATCAGCCCCAGCATTTT. This sequence encodes CASSIGPRGNQPQHF.

The V call is TRBV5-1, the J call TRBJ2-3; D gene unclear. The CDR3 consists of 12 residues. The V gene lost 2 bases and the J gene lost 5 bases, with 6 bases spanning the gap. Germline CDR1 and CDR2: SGHRS and YFSETQ. This CDR3 reads CASSLAVDTQYF. CDR3 DNA sequence: TGCGCCAGCAGCTTAGCTGTAGATACGCAGTATTTT.

The chain is built from TRBV5-1 and TRBJ1-1; 8 nucleotides match TRBD1. Germline lookup yields CDR1 SGHRS and CDR2 YFSETQ. V dropped 1 base and J dropped 5; count of bases not matched to a gene: 4. The CDR3 has 14 residues. This CDR3 reads CASSLSTGATEAFF. CDR3 nucleotides: TGCGCCAGCAGCTTGTCGACAGGGGCTACTGAAGCTTTCTTT.

The chain uses TRBV5-5 and TRBJ2-7; the D call may be TRBD1 or TRBD2 (6 bases each). CDR1 is SGHKS and CDR2 is YYEKEE in the germline V gene (reference sequence). This CDR3 spans 15 amino acids. The germline V and J ends were trimmed by 4 bases and 3 bases, with 17 bases remaining between them. DNA for the CDR3: TGTGCCAGCAGCCAGGAGGGGGTGGCGTTCTACGAGCAGTACTTC. Translation gives CASSQEGVAFYEQYF.

The rearrangement joins TRBV5-1 to TRBJ2-5; D is possibly TRBD1 or TRBD2 (5 bases each). With 7 bases removed from V and 1 base from J, the gap between germline ends came to 17 bases. CDR3 length: 15 amino acids. Germline lookup yields CDR1 SGHRS and CDR2 YFSETQ. Here the CDR3 DNA reads TGCGCCAGCTACACCACCCCGGGGACCCAAGAGACCCAGTACTTC. Its translation is CASYTTPGTQETQYF.

The chain joins TRBV30 to TRBJ2-2; 12 positions agree with TRBD1. The CDR3 extends over 17 amino acids. CDR1 and CDR2 from the germline V gene are GTSNPN and SVGIG (reference sequence). V trimming: 2 bases; J trimming: 3 bases; junction bases outside the gene matches: 7. CDR3 sequence reads: CAWSHRDRGRYTGELFF. CDR3 nucleotides: TGTGCCTGGAGTCACCGGGACAGGGGGCGGTACACCGGGGAGCTGTTTTTT.

The J gene is TRBJ1-1, the V gene TRBV19; D might be TRBD1 (5 bases). Per germline, CDR1 LNHDA and CDR2 SQIVND (reference sequence). This CDR3 contains 12 residues. V lost 10 bases, J lost 8 bases, and 17 bases lay in between. CDR3 loop: CATVKPGPEAFF. CDR3 DNA sequence: TGTGCCACCGTGAAACCGGGGCCAGAAGCTTTCTTT.

V gene TRBV5-4 combines with J gene TRBJ2-2; TRBD1 matches at 10 bases. Germline lookup yields CDR1 SGHNT and CDR2 YYREEE (reference sequence). The CDR3 sequence is 15 residues long. Trimming removed 0 bases from V and 4 bases from J; junction bases left unmatched: 0. Here the CDR3 DNA reads TGTGCCAGCAGCTTGGGGACAGGGGGCACCGGGGAGCTGTTTTTT. Its translation: CASSLGTGGTGELFF.

This chain connects TRBV5-5 to TRBJ2-3; unclear D gene. Per germline, CDR1 SGHKS and CDR2 YYEKEE (reference sequence). The germline V and J ends were trimmed by 5 bases and 1 base, with 17 bases remaining between them. The length of the CDR3 is 16 residues. The CDR3: CASSHLRLGGTDTQYF. Written as DNA, the CDR3 is TGTGCCAGCAGTCATTTGCGACTGGGTGGCACAGATACGCAGTATTTT.

The chain carries TRBV2 and TRBJ2-2; no reliable D call. Germline V lookup: CDR1 SNHLY, CDR2 FYNNEI. CDR3 length: 13 residues. With 6 bases removed from V and 8 bases from J, the gap between germline ends came to 13 bases. The CDR3 is CASSSSRVGELFF. Here the CDR3 DNA reads TGTGCCAGCAGCTCAAGCCGTGTGGGGGAGCTGTTTTTT.

The chain carries TRBV10-1 and TRBJ1-6; D ambiguous. The germline gives CDR1 WNHNN, CDR2 SYGVQD (reference sequence). This CDR3 region has 13 residues. Deletions cut 3 bases from V and 7 bases from J, with 7 bases between. CDR3 nucleotide sequence: TGCGCCAGCAGTGATGTCAGGAATTCACCCCTCCACTTT. It specifies CASSDVRNSPLHF.

The gene calls are TRBV20-1 and TRBJ1-1; D unclear. The CDR3 is 11 amino acids. CDR1 DFQATT and CDR2 SNEGSKA come from the germline V gene (reference sequence). V dropped 6 bases and J dropped 7 bases, with 12 bases sitting between them. In nucleotides, the CDR3 is TGCAGTGCCCCCCTTGGGGATGAAGCTTTCTTT. The encoded protein is CSAPLGDEAFF.

CDR3 coding DNA: TGTGCCAGCAGTGAAGAAAGGGAATTGAGCAATCAGCCCCAGCATTTT. It is translated as CASSEERELSNQPQHF. The chain carries TRBV6-1 and TRBJ1-5; no clear D. V lost 1 base, J lost 1 base, and 11 bases lay in between. CDR3 size: 16 residues. Germline CDR1 is MNHNS and CDR2 is SASEGT.